This TCR beta chain was sequenced in a study of blood T cell repertoires in COVID-19. As for the study in general: The analysed material was cDNA or gDNA that came from T cells, B-cell-depleted T cells, or PBMCs.

In the original processing: Estimated nucleated cell counts came from reference gene primer amplification. Data came from immunoSEQ multiplex PCR; TCRdb stores just in-frame clones and leaves some out. V, J and clone size reflect that table, while D and trimming were determined from the DNA. This table has roughly 160,000 clones, roughly 84% appearing once. The sequence was collected from a man aged 55 to 70 who had recovered from COVID-19. Sequencing was done on a sample of PBMCs or T cells enriched from blood (not recorded which).

The CDR3 nucleotides read TGTGCCAGCTCACCAGCCCGGGGAAGGGGGCTAGACTACAATGAGCAGTTCTTC. Translation gives CASSPARGRGLDYNEQFF. The chain couples TRBV18 to TRBJ2-1; 7 positions agree with TRBD1. Losses at the gene ends were 2 bases for V and 3 bases for J; bases not matched to a gene: 13. CDR1 KGHSH and CDR2 LQKENI come from the germline V gene. This CDR3 is built from 18 residues.